This record looks at one T cell receptor beta chain sequence and its context. Its antigen remains unknown. This entry belongs to a study of siplizumab effects on memory and regulatory T cells. Whole-study results and caveats: No naive or memory phenotype could be assigned to roughly 75-97% of proliferating clones.

The V gene's germline CDR1 is SGHNT and CDR2 YYREEE (reference sequence). The CDR3 has 12 amino acids. V lost 0 bases, J lost 5 bases, and 6 bases lay in between. Sequencing used immunoSEQ multiplex PCR; TCRdb keeps in-frame clones, though not all of them. The table shows over 65,000 clones, with 85% to 95% occurring only once. The source is a human donor in good health. This sequence joins TRBV5-4 and TRBJ2-7; D is unresolved. Material for sequencing was CD8+ T cells sorted from blood. DNA for the CDR3: TGTGCCAGCAGCTTGGTCCTCCACGAGCAGTACTTC. This gives the protein CASSLVLHEQYF.